This is a list of T cell receptor beta chains from one sample in a study of T cell changes during pregnancy in multiple sclerosis. Produced via immunoSEQ multiplex PCR; TCRdb's table is partial and in-frame only. The sample consists of approximately 88,000 clones, roughly 93% of them appearing once. The sample was peripheral blood, taken in the third trimester of pregnancy. The receptors derive from a female donor with multiple sclerosis, enrolled in a pregnancy study. CDR3s include the opening cysteine and the closing phenylalanine or tryptophan. A D gene is named only where the DNA matches it firmly. Clone size, where shown, is once, few, many, or a class for clones that have expanded.

clone_size	d_call	v_call	j_call	cdr3_aa	cdr3_nt
once	.	TRBV9	TRBJ1-2	CASSVGYGYTF	TGTGCCAGCAGCGTCGGCTATGGCTACACCTTC
few	.	TRBV6-5	TRBJ1-6	CASSYGTGTGSSPLHF	TGTGCCAGCAGTTACGGAACGGGAACCGGGAGTTCACCCCTCCACTTT
.	TRBD2	TRBV5-1	TRBJ2-3	CASSLREGRADTQYF	TGCGCCAGCAGCTTGAGGGAGGGCCGGGCAGATACGCAGTATTTT
.	.	TRBV7-2	TRBJ2-5	CASSYPRDFETQYF	TGTGCCAGCAGCTACCCCCGGGACTTCGAGACCCAGTACTTC
.	.	TRBV5-1	TRBJ2-7	CASSLPGDEQYF	TGCGCCAGCAGCTTGCCAGGGGACGAGCAGTACTTC
.	.	TRBV6-5	TRBJ1-5	CASSYSGLGNQPQHF	TGTGCCAGCAGTTACTCGGGCCTCGGAAATCAGCCCCAGCATTTT
.	TRBD2	TRBV7-2	TRBJ2-1	CASSSKSAGGYNEQFF	TGTGCCAGCAGCTCCAAGTCGGCGGGAGGGTACAATGAGCAGTTCTTC
.	TRBD1	TRBV18	TRBJ1-4	CASSSGTGNEKLFF	TGTGCCAGCTCGTCCGGGACAGGGAATGAAAAACTGTTTTTT
.	TRBD2	TRBV5-6	TRBJ2-3	CASSVGLAGGLDTQYF	TGTGCCAGCAGCGTGGGACTAGCGGGAGGGCTGGATACGCAGTATTTT
.	TRBD1	TRBV6-1	TRBJ1-4	CASSESVWGQLSWGLFF	TGTGCCAGCAGTGAATCAGTCTGGGGACAGCTATCCTGGGGACTGTTTTTT
.	.	TRBV7-2	TRBJ2-7	CASSLGGPYWHEQYF	TGTGCCAGCAGCTTAGGGGGCCCATACTGGCACGAGCAGTACTTC
.	TRBD1	TRBV28	TRBJ1-2	CASRLTPRGYGYTF	TGTGCCAGCAGGCTAACCCCCAGGGGGTATGGCTACACCTTC
.	.	TRBV4-1	TRBJ1-1	CASSHVPTRRPTKEAFF	TGCGCCAGCAGCCATGTCCCTACGCGACGGCCGACTAAAGAAGCTTTCTTT
once	.	TRBV29-1	TRBJ2-7	CSAGAGSYEQYF	TGCAGCGCTGGGGCGGGGTCCTACGAGCAGTACTTC
once	.	TRBV6-5	TRBJ2-7	CASSYGKGLLAVEQYF	TGTGCCAGCAGTTACGGGAAGGGACTCCTTGCGGTCGAGCAGTACTTC
.	TRBD2	TRBV15	TRBJ2-3	CATSREVAGGTDTQYF	TGTGCCACCAGCAGAGAGGTAGCGGGAGGTACAGATACGCAGTATTTT
.	TRBD1	TRBV7-9	TRBJ1-2	CASSRDREFF	TGTGCCAGCAGCAGGGACAGGGAGTTCTTC
.	TRBD1	TRBV5-6	TRBJ1-5	CASSFSRQGDQPQHF	TGTGCCAGCAGCTTCAGTCGACAGGGGGATCAGCCCCAGCATTTT
.	.	TRBV7-9	TRBJ2-1	CASSRDIDYNEQFF	TGTGCCAGCAGCCGGGACATAGACTACAATGAGCAGTTCTTC
.	TRBD1	TRBV5-1	TRBJ2-7	CASSSGQGAYEQYF	TGCGCCAGCAGTTCTGGACAGGGGGCCTACGAGCAGTACTTC
.	TRBD1	TRBV11-1	TRBJ2-1	CASSLPGQGMFF	TGTGCCAGCAGCTTACCGGGACAGGGTATGTTCTTC
.	TRBD1	TRBV6-1	TRBJ2-5	CASRDRGQETQYF	TGTGCCAGCAGAGACAGGGGGCAAGAGACCCAGTACTTC
.	TRBD1	TRBV6-5	TRBJ2-7	CASSLDRAYEQYF	TGTGCCAGCAGTTTAGACAGGGCTTACGAGCAGTACTTC
few	.	TRBV5-1	TRBJ2-5	CASSLARTGQETQYF	TGCGCCAGCAGCTTGGCCAGAACAGGGCAAGAGACCCAGTACTTC
.	TRBD1	TRBV28	TRBJ1-4	CASSLMDRAFNEKLFF	TGTGCCAGCAGTTTAATGGACAGGGCCTTTAATGAAAAACTGTTTTTT
.	.	TRBV9	TRBJ1-3	CASSGTVTGNTIYF	TGTGCCAGCAGCGGGACAGTTACTGGAAACACCATATATTTT
.	TRBD1	TRBV7-8	TRBJ2-3	CASSLTRQGLGDTQYF	TGTGCCAGCAGCTTAACGAGACAGGGTTTGGGGGATACGCAGTATTTT
.	TRBD1	TRBV5-1	TRBJ2-1	CASSYWTGGNEQFF	TGCGCCAGCAGCTACTGGACAGGGGGTAATGAGCAGTTCTTC
.	.	TRBV2	TRBJ2-5	CASRPAGNDYQETQYF	TGTGCCAGCAGACCGGCGGGTAACGATTACCAAGAGACCCAGTACTTC